The following is a T cell receptor (beta chain) sequence with its context. Antigen: not known. TCRdb fed the reads into MiXCR, producing one record per CDR3 protein. The sample contains about 440,000 distinct CDR3 sequences, approximately 32% of which appear only once. These data originate in a study of T cell repertoires in cytomegalovirus infection. Overall study: Based on public TCR beta signatures, there were indications of CMV infection and of a matching HLA type. Points from the study as a whole: Across the ex vivo response, the dominant clonotypes were HLA-C-restricted CMV-specific TCR beta clonotypes. Cumulated frequencies of public TCR beta families served to identify carriers of CMV plus the relevant HLA.

The sample consisted of PBMCs. This receptor was identified in a human donor in good health (CMV status not recorded). Some clones in this sample may be carry-over from other donors' samples.

The CDR3 DNA sequence: TGTGCCAGCAGTGAAGCAAAACTAACGGATGAAAAACTGTTTTTT. Its protein product is CASSEAKLTDEKLFF. The chain has TRBV2 and TRBJ1-4; no clear D gene. V was trimmed by 0 bases and J by 6 bases, leaving 11 bases between them. The germline gives CDR1 SNHLY, CDR2 FYNNEI. CDR3 length: 15 amino acids.